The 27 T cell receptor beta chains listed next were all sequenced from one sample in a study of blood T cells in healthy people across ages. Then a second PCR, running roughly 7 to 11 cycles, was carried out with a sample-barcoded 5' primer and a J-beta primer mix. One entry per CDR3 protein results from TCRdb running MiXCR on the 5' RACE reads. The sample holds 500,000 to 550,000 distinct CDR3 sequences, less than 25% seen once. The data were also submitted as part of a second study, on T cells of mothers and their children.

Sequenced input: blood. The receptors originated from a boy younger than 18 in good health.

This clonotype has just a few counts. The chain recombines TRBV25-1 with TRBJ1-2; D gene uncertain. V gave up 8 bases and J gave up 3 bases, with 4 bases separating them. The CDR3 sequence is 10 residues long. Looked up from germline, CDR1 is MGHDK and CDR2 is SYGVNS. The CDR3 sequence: CASFYYGYTF. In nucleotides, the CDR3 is TGTGCCAGCTTTTACTATGGCTACACCTTC.

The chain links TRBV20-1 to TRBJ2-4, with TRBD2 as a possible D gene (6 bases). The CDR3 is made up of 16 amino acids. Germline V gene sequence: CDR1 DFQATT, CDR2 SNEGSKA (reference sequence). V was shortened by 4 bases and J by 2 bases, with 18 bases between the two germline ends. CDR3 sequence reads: CSAIGGPRGPKNIQYF. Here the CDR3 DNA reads TGCAGTGCTATTGGTGGGCCGCGGGGTCCCAAAAACATTCAGTACTTC.

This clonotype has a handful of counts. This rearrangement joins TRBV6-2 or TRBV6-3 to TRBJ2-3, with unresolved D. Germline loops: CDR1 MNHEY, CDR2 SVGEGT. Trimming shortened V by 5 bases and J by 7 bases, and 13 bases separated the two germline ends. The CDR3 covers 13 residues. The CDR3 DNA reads TGTGCCAGCAGTCAAAGTCCGGCGAATACGCAGTATTTT. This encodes CASSQSPANTQYF.

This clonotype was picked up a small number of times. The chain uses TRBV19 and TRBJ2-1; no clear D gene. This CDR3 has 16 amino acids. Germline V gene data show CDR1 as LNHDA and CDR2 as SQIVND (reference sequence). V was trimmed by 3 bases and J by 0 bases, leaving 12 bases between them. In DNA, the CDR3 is TGTGCCAGTAGTATGTTCGCGTCTAGCTCCTACAATGAGCAGTTCTTC. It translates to CASSMFASSSYNEQFF. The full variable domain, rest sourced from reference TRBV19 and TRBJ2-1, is DGGITQSPKYLFRKEGQNVTLSCEQNLNHDAMYWYRQDPGQGLRLIYYSQIVNDFQKGDIAEGYSVSREKKESFPLTVTSAQKNPTAFYLCASSMFASSSYNEQFFGPGTRLTVL.

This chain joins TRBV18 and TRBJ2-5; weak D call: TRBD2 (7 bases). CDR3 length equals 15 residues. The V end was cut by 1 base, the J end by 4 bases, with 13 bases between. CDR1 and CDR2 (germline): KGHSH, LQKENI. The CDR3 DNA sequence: TGTGCCAGCTCACCACAGGGGGGGCCGAGAGAGACCCAGTACTTC. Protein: CASSPQGGPRETQYF.

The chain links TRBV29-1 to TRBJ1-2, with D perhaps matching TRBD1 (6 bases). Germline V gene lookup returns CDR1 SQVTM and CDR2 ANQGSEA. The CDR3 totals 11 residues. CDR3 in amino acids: CKTRGADGYTF. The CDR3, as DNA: TGCAAAACGAGGGGGGCTGATGGCTACACCTTC.

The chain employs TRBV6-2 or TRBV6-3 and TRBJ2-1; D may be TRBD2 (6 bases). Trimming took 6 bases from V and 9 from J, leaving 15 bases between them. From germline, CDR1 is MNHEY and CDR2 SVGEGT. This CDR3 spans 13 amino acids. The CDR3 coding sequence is TGTGCCAGCAGCCTGACGGGGGTCCTTGAGCAGTTCTTC. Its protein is CASSLTGVLEQFF.

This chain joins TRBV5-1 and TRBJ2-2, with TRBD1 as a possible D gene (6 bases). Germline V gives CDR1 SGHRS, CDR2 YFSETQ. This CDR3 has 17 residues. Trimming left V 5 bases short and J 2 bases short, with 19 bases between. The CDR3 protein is CASRYSLGTPNTGELFF. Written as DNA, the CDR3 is TGCGCCAGCAGATACTCCCTCGGGACACCCAACACCGGGGAGCTGTTTTTT.

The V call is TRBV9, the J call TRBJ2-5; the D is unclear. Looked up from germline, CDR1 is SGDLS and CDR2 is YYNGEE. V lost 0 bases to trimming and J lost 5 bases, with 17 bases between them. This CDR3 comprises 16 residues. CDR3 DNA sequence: TGTGCCAGCAGCGTAGACGACGGGCAAGTTGAGGAGACCCAGTACTTC. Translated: CASSVDDGQVEETQYF.

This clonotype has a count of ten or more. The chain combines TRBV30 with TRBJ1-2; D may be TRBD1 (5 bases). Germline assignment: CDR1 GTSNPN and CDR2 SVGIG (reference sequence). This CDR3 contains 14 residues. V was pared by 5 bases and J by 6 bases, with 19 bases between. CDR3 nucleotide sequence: TGTGCCTGGTCGCCGGGGTTGGGACTAGATGGCTACACCTTC. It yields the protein CAWSPGLGLDGYTF.

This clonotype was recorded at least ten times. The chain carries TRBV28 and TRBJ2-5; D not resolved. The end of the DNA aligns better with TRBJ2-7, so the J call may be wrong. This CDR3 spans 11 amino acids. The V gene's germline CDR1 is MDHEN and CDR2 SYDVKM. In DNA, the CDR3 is TGTGCCAGCAGTTTCTCGGACGAGCAGTACTTC. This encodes CASSFSDEQYF.

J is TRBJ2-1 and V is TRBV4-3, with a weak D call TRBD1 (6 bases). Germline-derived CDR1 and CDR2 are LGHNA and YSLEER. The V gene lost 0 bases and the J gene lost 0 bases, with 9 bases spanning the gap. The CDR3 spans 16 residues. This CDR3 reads CASSQEDRTSYNEQFF. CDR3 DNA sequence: TGCGCCAGCAGCCAAGAAGACAGGACCTCCTACAATGAGCAGTTCTTC.

The CDR3 sequence: CASSGASSYNEQFF. The CDR3 coding sequence is TGTGCCAGCAGCGGGGCCAGCTCCTACAATGAGCAGTTCTTC. The chain recombines TRBV7-9 with TRBJ2-1, with D possibly TRBD1 on 5 matching bases. This CDR3 is 14 amino acids long. Trimming cost V 5 bases and J 0 bases, with 8 bases left between them. The germline gives CDR1 SEHNR, CDR2 FQNEAQ (reference sequence).

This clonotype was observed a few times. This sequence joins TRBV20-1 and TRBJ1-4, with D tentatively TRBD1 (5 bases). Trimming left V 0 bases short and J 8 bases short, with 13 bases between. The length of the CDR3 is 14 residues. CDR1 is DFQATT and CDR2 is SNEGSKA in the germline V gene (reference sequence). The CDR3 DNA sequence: TGCAGTGCTAGAGATAGCGCAGGGAGCGAAAAACTGTTTTTT. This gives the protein CSARDSAGSEKLFF.

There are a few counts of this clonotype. The CDR3 nucleotides are TGCGCCAGCAGCCACATGACCGGGAATGGCTACACCTTC. It encodes CASSHMTGNGYTF. The V and J genes are TRBV4-1 and TRBJ1-2; D gene uncertain. The CDR3 totals 13 residues. V was clipped by 3 bases and J by 6 bases, with 11 bases between them. CDR1 is MGHRA and CDR2 is YSYEKL in the germline V gene.

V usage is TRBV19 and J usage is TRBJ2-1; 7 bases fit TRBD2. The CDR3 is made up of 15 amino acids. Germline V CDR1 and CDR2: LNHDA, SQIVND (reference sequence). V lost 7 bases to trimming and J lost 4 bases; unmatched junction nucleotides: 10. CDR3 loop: CASNPTGLGYNEQFF. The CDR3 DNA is TGTGCCAGTAACCCAACCGGACTAGGGTACAATGAGCAGTTCTTC.

CDR3 nucleotide sequence: TGTGCCAGCAGCCAACATGCGGGGGGGAACACCGGGGAGCTGTTTTTT. It specifies CASSQHAGGNTGELFF. This chain uses TRBV7-2 with TRBJ2-2, with 8 positions matching TRBD2. Trimming took 5 bases from V and 1 from J; bases not matched to a gene: 6. The CDR3 runs to 16 residues. The germline CDR1 and CDR2 sequences are SGHTA and FQGNSA. Variable domain in full (rest from reference TRBV7-2 and TRBJ2-2): GAGVSQSPSNKVTEKGKDVELRCDPISGHTALYWYRQSLGQGLEFLIYFQGNSAPDKSGLPSDRFSAERTGGSVSTLTIQRTQQEDSAVYLCASSQHAGGNTGELFFGEGSRLTVL.

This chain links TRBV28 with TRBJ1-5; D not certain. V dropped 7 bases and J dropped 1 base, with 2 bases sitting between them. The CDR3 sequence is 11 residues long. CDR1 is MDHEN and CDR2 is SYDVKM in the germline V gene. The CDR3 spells CASTSNQPQHF. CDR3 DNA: TGTGCCAGCACCAGCAATCAGCCCCAGCATTTT.

The CDR3 here is CASSSPVAPYEQYF. The CDR3 bases are TGTGCCAGCAGCTCCCCGGTGGCCCCCTACGAGCAGTACTTC. This chain uses TRBV13 with TRBJ2-7; D unresolved. V lost 4 bases, J lost 2 bases, and 12 bases lay in between. The CDR3 has 14 amino acids. The germline V gene has CDR1 PRHDT and CDR2 FYEKMQ (reference sequence).

The CDR3 region has the DNA TGCAGTGCTACGGACAGGGGCGCGGGCGGGTGGCCCCAGCATTTT. This sequence encodes CSATDRGAGGWPQHF. The V call is TRBV20-1, the J call TRBJ1-5; 9 nucleotides align to TRBD1. Germline V CDR1 and CDR2: DFQATT, SNEGSKA (reference sequence). This CDR3 contains 15 residues. Trimming took 4 bases from V and 9 from J; bases not matched to a gene: 13.

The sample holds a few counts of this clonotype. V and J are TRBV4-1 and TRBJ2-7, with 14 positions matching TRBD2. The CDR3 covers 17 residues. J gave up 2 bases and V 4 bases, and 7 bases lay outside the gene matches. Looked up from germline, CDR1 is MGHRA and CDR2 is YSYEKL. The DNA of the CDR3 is TGCGCCAGCAGCCTCAGCGGACTAGCGGGAGGAGCCTACGAGCAGTACTTC. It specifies CASSLSGLAGGAYEQYF.

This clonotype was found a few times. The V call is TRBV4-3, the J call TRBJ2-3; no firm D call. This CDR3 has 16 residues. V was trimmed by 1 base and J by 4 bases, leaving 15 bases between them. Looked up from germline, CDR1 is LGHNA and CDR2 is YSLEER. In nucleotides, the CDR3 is TGCGCCAGCAGCCAAGGGGGTCATTTCACCCCAGATACGCAGTATTTT. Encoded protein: CASSQGGHFTPDTQYF.

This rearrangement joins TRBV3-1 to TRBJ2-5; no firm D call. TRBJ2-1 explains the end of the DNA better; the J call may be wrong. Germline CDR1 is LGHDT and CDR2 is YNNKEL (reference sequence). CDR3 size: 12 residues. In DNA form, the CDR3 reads TGTGCCAGCAGCCTCTGGGCCGCTGAGCAGTTCTTC. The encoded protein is CASSLWAAEQFF.

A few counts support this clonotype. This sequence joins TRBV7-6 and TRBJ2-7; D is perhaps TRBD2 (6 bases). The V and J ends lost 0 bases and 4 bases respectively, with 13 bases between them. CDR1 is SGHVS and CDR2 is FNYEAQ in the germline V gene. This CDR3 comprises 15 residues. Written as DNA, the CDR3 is TGTGCCAGCAGCTTAGCGCAGGGACTGTCGTACGAGCAGTACTTC. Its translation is CASSLAQGLSYEQYF.

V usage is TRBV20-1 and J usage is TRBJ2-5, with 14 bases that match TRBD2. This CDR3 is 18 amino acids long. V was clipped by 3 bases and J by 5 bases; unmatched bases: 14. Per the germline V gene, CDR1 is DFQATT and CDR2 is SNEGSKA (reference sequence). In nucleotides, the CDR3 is TGCAGTGCTAGCGGGCAGACTAGCGGGGGGGGCCCCCTTGAGACCCAGTACTTC. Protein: CSASGQTSGGGPLETQYF.

CDR3 protein: CASSYYTRTGAYEQYF. The CDR3 bases are TGTGCCAGCAGTTACTATACTAGAACTGGCGCCTACGAGCAGTACTTC. The V and J genes are TRBV6-6 and TRBJ2-7; tentative D call: TRBD2 (5 bases). Germline CDR1 reads MNHNY; CDR2 reads SVGAGI (reference sequence). This CDR3 contains 16 residues. Deletions cut 1 base from V and 2 bases from J, with 15 bases between.

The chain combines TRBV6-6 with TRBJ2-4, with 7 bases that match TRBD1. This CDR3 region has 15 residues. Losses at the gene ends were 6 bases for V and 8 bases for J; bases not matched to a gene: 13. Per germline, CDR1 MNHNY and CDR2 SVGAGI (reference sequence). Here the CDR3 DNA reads TGTGCCAGCAGACGCAAGACAGGGTCGCTTGACATTCAGTACTTC. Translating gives CASRRKTGSLDIQYF.